The clone carrying this T cell receptor beta chain showed up just once. What it binds is not known. The sample belongs to a study of cytomegalovirus exposure and HLA in healthy donors. Study in general: Early release data held around 82 million unique TCRs from HLA-typed donors.

Researchers ran the PCR with 60 Vbeta and 13 Jbeta primers. Repertoires were generated with immunoSEQ multiplex PCR, while TCRdb's copy carries only in-frame clones and drops some. The sample lists about 36,000 clones, over 40% seen once, with around 6.5% in the top ten. Study-wide findings and caveats: Relative to equally common others, HLA-associated TCR beta chains showed greater clonal expansion in a later analysis.

The sequenced sample was PBMCs. This sequence originates from a woman aged 40 to 50 in good health and CMV-seropositive.

CDR3 in amino acids: CATSRLDREAYF. CDR3 nucleotides: TGTGCCACCAGCAGACTGGACAGGGAGGCGTATTTT. V is TRBV15 and J is TRBJ2-3; 8 positions match TRBD1. The CDR3 covers 12 residues. V was clipped by 2 bases and J by 14 bases; unmatched bases: 6. Germline V gene data show CDR1 as LNHNV and CDR2 as YYDKDF (reference sequence).